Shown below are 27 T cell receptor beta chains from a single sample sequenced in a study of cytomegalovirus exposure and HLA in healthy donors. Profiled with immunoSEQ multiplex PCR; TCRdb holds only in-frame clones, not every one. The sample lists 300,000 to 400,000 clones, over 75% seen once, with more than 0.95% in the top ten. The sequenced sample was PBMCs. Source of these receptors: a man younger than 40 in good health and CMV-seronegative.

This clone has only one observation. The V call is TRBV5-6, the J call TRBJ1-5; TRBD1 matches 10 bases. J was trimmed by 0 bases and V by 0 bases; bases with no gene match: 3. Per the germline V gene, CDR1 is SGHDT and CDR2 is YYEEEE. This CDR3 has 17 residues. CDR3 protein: CASSLGQGAISNQPQHF. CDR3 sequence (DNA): TGTGCCAGCAGCTTGGGACAGGGGGCGATTAGCAATCAGCCCCAGCATTTT.

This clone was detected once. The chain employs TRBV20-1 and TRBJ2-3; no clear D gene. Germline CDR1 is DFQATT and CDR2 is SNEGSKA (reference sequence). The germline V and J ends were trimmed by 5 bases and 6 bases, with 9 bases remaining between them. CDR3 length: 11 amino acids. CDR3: CSAQYTDTQYF. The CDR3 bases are TGCAGTGCTCAGTACACGGATACGCAGTATTTT.

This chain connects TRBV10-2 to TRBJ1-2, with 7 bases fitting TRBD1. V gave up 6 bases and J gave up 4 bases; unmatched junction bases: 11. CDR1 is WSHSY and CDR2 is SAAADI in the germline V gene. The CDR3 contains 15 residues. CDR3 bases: TGCGCCAGCAGAGGGTGGCAGGGGGTGGGCTATGGCTACACCTTC. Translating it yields CASRGWQGVGYGYTF.

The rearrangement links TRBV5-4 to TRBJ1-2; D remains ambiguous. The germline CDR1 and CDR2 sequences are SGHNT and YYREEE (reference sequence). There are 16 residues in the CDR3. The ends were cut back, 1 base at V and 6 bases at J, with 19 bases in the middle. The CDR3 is CASSLWISGGLDGYTF. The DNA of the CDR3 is TGTGCCAGCAGCTTGTGGATCTCGGGAGGTTTAGATGGCTACACCTTC.

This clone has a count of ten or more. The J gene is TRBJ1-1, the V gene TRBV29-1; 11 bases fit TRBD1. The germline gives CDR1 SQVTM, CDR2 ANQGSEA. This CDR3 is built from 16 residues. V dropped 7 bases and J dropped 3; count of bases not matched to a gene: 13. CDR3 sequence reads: CSGRLGDRGLDTEAFF. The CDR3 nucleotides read TGCAGCGGTCGGCTGGGGGACAGGGGGTTGGACACTGAAGCTTTCTTT. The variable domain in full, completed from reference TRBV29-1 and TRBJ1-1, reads SAVISQKPSRDICQRGTSLTIQCQVDSQVTMMFWYRQQPGQSLTLIATANQGSEATYESGFVIDKFPISRPNLTFSTLTVSNMSPEDSSIYLCSGRLGDRGLDTEAFFGQGTRLTVV.

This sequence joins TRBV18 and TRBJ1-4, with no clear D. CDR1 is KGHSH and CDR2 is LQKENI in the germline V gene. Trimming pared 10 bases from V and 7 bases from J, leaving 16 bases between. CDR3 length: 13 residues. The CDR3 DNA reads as TGTGCCACCACTAGGAGCCGGGGTGAAAAACTGTTTTTT. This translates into CATTRSRGEKLFF.

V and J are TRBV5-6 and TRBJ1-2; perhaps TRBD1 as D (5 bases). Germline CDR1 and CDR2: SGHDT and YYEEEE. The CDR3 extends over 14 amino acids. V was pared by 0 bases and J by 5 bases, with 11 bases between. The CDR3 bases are TGTGCCAGCAGCTTGGAACAGGCGGAATATGGCTACACCTTC. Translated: CASSLEQAEYGYTF.

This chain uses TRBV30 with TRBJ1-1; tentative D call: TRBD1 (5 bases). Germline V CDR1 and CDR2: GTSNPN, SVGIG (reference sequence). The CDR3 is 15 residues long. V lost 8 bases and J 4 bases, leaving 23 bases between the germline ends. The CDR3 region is CAHSIGGVRATEAFF. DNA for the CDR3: TGTGCCCATTCAATTGGAGGGGTTCGTGCCACTGAAGCTTTCTTT.

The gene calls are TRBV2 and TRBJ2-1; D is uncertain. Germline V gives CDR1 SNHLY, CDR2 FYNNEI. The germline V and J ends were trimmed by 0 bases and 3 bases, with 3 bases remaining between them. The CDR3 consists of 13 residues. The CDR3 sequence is CASSEAVYNEQFF. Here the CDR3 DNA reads TGTGCCAGCAGTGAAGCCGTCTACAATGAGCAGTTCTTC.

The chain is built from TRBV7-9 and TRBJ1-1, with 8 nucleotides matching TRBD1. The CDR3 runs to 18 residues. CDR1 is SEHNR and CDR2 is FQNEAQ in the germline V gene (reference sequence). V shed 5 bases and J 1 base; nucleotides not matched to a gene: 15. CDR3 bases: TGTGCCAGCAGCATTATAGGGACAGGACCGAGGGGGAACACTGAAGCTTTCTTT. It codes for CASSIIGTGPRGNTEAFF. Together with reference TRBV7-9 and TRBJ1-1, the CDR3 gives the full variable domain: DTGVSQNPRHKITKRGQNVTFRCDPISEHNRLYWYRQTLGQGPEFLTYFQNEAQLEKSRLLSDRFSAERPKGSFSTLEIQRTEQGDSAMYLCASSIIGTGPRGNTEAFFGQGTRLTVV.

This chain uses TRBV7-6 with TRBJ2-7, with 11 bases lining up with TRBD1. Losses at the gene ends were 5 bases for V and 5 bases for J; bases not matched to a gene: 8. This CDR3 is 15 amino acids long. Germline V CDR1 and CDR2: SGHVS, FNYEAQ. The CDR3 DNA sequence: TGTGCCAGCAGCACCCGGACAGGGGGCTTTAACGAGCAGTACTTC. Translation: CASSTRTGGFNEQYF.

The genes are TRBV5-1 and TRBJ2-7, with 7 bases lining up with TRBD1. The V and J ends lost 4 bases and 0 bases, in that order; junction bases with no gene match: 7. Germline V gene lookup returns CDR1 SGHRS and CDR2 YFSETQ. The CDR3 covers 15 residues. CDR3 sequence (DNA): TGCGCCAGCAGCCCCGGGACAGTGAACTCCTACGAGCAGTACTTC. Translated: CASSPGTVNSYEQYF.

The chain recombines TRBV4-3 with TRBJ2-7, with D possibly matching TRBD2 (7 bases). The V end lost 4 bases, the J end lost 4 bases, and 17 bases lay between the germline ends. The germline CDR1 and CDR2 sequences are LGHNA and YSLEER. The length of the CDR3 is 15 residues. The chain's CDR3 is CASSRRREGGYEQYF. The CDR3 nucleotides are TGCGCCAGCAGCCGACGCCGCGAGGGGGGGTACGAGCAGTACTTC.

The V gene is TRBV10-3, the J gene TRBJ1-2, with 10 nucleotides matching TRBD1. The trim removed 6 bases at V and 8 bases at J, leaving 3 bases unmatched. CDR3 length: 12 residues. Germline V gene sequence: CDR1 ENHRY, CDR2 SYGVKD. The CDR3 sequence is CAIRGTGEGYTF. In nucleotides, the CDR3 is TGTGCCATCAGAGGGACAGGGGAAGGCTACACCTTC.

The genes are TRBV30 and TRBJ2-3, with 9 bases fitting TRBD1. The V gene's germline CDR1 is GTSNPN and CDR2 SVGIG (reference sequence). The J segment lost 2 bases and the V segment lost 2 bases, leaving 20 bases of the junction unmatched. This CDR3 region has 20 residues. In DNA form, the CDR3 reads TGTGCCTGGAGTCCCTCCTATGGGACAGGGTCCATCCGTAACACAGATACGCAGTATTTT. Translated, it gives CAWSPSYGTGSIRNTDTQYF.

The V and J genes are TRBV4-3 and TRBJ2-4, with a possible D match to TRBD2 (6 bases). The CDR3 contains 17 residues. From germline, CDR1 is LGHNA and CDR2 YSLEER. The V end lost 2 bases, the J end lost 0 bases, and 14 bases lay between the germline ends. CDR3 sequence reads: CASSQTGGRLAKNIQYF. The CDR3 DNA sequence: TGCGCCAGCAGCCAAACTGGGGGGAGGTTAGCCAAAAACATTCAGTACTTC.

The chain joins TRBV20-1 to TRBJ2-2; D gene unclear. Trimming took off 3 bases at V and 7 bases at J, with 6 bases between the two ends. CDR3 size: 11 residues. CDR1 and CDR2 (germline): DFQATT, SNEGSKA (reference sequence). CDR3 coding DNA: TGCAGTGCTAGGAGGTTCGGGGAGCTGTTTTTT. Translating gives CSARRFGELFF.

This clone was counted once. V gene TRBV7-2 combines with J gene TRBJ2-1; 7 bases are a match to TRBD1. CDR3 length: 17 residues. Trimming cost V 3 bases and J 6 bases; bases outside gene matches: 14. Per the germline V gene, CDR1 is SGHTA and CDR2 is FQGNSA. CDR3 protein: CASSFTPDRVVGNEQFF. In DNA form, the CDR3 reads TGTGCCAGCAGCTTTACTCCCGACAGGGTAGTGGGCAATGAGCAGTTCTTC.

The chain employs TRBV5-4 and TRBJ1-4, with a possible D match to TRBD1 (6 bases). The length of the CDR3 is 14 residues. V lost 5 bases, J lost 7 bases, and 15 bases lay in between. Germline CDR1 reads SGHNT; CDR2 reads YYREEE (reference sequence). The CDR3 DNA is TGTGCCAGCAGTAAACAGGGATTCTCTGAAAAACTGTTTTTT. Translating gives CASSKQGFSEKLFF.

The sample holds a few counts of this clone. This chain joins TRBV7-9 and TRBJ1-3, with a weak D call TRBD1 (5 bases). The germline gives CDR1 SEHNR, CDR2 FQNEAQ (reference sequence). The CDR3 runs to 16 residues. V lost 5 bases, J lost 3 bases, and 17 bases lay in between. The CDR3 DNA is TGTGCCAGCAGCATACCGCAGGGTTGGCGTGGAAACACCATATATTTT. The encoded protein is CASSIPQGWRGNTIYF.

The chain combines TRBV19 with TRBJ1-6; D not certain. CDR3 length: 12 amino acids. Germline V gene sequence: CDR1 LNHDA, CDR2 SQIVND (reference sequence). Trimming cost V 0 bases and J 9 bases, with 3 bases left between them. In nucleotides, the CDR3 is TGTGCCAGTAGTATAGAGGCTTCACCCCTCCACTTT. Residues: CASSIEASPLHF. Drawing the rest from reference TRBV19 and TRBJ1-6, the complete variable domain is DGGITQSPKYLFRKEGQNVTLSCEQNLNHDAMYWYRQDPGQGLRLIYYSQIVNDFQKGDIAEGYSVSREKKESFPLTVTSAQKNPTAFYLCASSIEASPLHFGNGTRLTVT.

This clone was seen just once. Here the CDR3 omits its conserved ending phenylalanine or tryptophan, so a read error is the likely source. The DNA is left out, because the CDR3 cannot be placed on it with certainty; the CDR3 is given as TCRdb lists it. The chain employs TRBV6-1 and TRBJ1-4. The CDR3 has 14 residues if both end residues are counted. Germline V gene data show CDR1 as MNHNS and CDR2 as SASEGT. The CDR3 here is CASSENPTNEKLSS.

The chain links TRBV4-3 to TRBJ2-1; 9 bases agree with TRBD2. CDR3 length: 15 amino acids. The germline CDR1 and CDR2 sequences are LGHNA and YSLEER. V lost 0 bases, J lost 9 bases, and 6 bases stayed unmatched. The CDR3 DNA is TGCGCCAGCAGCCAAGATTCGGCTAGCGGGGTTGAGCAGTTCTTC. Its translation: CASSQDSASGVEQFF.

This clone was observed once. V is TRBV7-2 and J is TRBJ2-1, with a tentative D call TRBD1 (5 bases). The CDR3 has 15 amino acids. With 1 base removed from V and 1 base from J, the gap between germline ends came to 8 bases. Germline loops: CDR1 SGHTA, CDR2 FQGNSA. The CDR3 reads CASSLEGLSYNEQFF. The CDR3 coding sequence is TGTGCCAGCAGCTTAGAGGGGTTATCCTACAATGAGCAGTTCTTC. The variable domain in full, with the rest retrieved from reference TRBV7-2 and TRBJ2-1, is GAGVSQSPSNKVTEKGKDVELRCDPISGHTALYWYRQSLGQGLEFLIYFQGNSAPDKSGLPSDRFSAERTGGSVSTLTIQRTQQEDSAVYLCASSLEGLSYNEQFFGPGTRLTVL.

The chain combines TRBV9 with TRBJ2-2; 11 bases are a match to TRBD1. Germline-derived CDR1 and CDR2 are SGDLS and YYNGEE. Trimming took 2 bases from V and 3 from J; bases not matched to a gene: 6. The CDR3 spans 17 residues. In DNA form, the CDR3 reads TGTGCCAGCAGCGTTAGGACAGGGGGCATGGACACCGGGGAGCTGTTTTTT. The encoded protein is CASSVRTGGMDTGELFF.

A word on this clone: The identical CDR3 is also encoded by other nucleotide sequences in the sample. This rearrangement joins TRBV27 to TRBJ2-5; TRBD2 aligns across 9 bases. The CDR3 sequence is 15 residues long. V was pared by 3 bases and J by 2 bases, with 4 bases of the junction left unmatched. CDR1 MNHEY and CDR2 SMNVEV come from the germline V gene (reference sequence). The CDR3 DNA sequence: TGTGCCAGCAGTTTTGGAGCGGGGGGACAAGAGACCCAGTACTTC. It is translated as CASSFGAGGQETQYF.

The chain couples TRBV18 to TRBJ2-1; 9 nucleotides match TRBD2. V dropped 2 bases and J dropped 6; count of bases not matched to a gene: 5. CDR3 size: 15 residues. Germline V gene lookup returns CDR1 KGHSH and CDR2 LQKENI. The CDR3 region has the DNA TGTGCCAGCTCACCAAGCCTAGCGGGGCCCAATGAGCAGTTCTTC. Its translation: CASSPSLAGPNEQFF.